This entry describes one TCR beta chain. The target antigen is unknown. The data originate from a study of OX40 agonist ivuxolimab in advanced cancers. At the level of the study: At 82.7% male, the cohort had a mean age of 60 years, ranging from about 20 to 79.

Study results and caveats: Also showing low normalized T-cell clonal expansion were some of the nonresponders.

The CDR3 loop spans 16 amino acids. Germline lookup yields CDR1 MNHNY and CDR2 SVGAGI (reference sequence). With V trimmed by 8 bases and J by 3 bases, 15 bases remained unmatched. This table comes from immunoSEQ multiplex PCR, and its TCRdb copy is limited to in-frame clones, with some not included. The sample lists about 9,100 clones, 88% seen once, with 11% in the top ten. This TCR was recovered from an adult with an advanced solid tumor such as melanoma, head and neck, liver or kidney cancer. The sequenced sample was CD4+ or CD8+ T cells sorted from blood, obtained in a trial of the OX40 agonist ivuxolimab. The chain is built from TRBV6-6 and TRBJ2-7, with TRBD1 identical over 8 bases. The CDR3 sequence is CASRPSIGRGHYEQYF. DNA for the CDR3: TGTGCCAGCCGCCCTTCCATTGGCAGGGGGCACTACGAGCAGTACTTC.